Detailed here is one T cell receptor beta chain. The data stem from a study of blood T cell repertoires in COVID-19. Study context: Acute and convalescent COVID-19 samples came from the United States, Italy and Spain. PBMCs, B-cell-depleted T cells, or T cells provided the cDNA or gDNA that made up the material.

The repertoire was sequenced with immunoSEQ multiplex PCR; TCRdb's copy has only in-frame clones and lacks some. This sample has 300,000 to 400,000 clones; roughly 90% occur once, and the top ten carry around 0.95%. Participants were aged about 18 to 100 years from about 25 US areas. Trimming took 1 base from V and 6 from J, leaving 12 bases between them. Germline CDR1 and CDR2: SGDLS and YYNGEE. This CDR3 has 14 amino acids. The chain carries TRBV9 and TRBJ2-3; D perhaps matches TRBD2 (5 bases). Sequencing used PBMCs or T cells enriched from blood (not recorded which). The source of this sequence is a woman between 25 and 40 years old with acute COVID-19. The CDR3 loop is CASSVMGSGDTQYF. CDR3 DNA: TGTGCCAGCAGCGTAATGGGGTCGGGGGATACGCAGTATTTT.